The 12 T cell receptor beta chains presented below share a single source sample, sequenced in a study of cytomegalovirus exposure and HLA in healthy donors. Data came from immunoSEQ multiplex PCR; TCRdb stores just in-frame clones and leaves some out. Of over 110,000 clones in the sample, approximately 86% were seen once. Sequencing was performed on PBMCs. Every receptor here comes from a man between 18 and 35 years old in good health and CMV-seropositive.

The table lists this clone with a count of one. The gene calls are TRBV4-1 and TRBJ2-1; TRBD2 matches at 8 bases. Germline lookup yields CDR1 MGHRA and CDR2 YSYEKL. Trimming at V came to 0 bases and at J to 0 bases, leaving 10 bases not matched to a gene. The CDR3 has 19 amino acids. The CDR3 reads CASSQEVLAAVRSYNEQFF. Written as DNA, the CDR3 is TGCGCCAGCAGCCAAGAAGTACTAGCGGCAGTTCGCTCCTACAATGAGCAGTTCTTC.

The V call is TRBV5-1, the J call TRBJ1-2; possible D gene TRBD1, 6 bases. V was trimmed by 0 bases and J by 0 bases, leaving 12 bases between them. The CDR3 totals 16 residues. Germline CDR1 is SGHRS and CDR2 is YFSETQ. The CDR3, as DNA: TGCGCCAGCAGCTTGGTGGGACAAAATTCTAACTATGGCTACACCTTC. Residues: CASSLVGQNSNYGYTF.

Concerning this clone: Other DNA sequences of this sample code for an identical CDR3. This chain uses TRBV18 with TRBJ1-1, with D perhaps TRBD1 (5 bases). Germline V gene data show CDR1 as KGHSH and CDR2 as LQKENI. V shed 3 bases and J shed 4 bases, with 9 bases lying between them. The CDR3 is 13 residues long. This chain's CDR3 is CASSPQGTTEAFF. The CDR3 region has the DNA TGTGCCAGCTCACCCCAGGGTACCACTGAAGCTTTCTTT.

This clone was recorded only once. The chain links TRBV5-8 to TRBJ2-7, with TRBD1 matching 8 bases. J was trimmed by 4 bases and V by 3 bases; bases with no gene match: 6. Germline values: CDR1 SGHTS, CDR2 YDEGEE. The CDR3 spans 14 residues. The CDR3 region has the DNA TGTGCCAGCAGCTCAAACAGGGGGAGTTACGAGCAGTACTTC. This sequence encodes CASSSNRGSYEQYF.

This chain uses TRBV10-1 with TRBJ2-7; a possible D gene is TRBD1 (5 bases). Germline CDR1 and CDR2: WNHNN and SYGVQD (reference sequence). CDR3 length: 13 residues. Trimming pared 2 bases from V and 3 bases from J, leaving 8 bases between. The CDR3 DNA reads TGCGCCAGCAGTGAGGTTAGGGGCTACGAGCAGTACTTC. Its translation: CASSEVRGYEQYF.

The chain's CDR3 is CASSPQRAGANEQFF. As DNA, the CDR3 is TGTGCCAGCTCACCCCAACGTGCGGGGGCTAATGAGCAGTTCTTC. The chain carries TRBV18 and TRBJ2-1, with D tentatively TRBD2 (7 bases). CDR3 length: 15 amino acids. Deletions cut 3 bases from V and 7 bases from J, with 16 bases between. The germline V gene has CDR1 KGHSH and CDR2 LQKENI.

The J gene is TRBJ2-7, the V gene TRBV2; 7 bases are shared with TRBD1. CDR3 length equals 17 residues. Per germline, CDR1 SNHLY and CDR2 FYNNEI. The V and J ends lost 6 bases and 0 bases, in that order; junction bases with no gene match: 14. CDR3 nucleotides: TGTGCCAGCAGCCCCCCCTCCGGGACAGTAAGCTCCTACGAGCAGTACTTC. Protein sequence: CASSPPSGTVSSYEQYF.

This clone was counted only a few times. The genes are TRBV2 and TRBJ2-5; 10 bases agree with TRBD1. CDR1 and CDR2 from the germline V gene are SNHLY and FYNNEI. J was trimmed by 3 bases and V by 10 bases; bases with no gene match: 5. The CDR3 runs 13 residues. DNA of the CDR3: TGTGCCACCTCGGGACAGGGGAAAGAGACCCAGTACTTC. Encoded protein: CATSGQGKETQYF.

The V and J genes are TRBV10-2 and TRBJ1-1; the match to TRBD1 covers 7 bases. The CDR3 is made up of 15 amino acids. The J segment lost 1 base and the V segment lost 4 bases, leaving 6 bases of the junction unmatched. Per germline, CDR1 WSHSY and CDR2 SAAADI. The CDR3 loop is CASSVKGGRNTEAFF. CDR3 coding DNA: TGCGCCAGCAGTGTAAAAGGGGGCCGGAACACTGAAGCTTTCTTT.

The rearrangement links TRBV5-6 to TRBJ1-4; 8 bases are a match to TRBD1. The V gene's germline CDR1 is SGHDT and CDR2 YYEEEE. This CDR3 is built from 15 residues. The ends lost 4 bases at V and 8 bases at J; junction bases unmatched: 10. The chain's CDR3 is CASSLGGTGREKLFF. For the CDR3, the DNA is TGTGCCAGCAGCCTGGGCGGGACAGGAAGGGAAAAACTGTTTTTT.

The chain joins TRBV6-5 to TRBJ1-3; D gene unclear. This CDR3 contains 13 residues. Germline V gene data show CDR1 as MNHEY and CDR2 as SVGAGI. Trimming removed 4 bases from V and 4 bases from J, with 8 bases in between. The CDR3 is CASSSPQGNTIYF. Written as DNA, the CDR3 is TGTGCCAGCAGTTCCCCCCAGGGAAACACCATATATTTT.

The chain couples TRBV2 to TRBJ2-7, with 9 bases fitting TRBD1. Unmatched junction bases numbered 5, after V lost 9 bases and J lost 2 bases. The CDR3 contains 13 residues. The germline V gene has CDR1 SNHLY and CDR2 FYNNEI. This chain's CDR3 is CARGQGSTYEQYF. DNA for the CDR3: TGTGCCAGGGGACAGGGATCTACCTACGAGCAGTACTTC.